The 27 T cell receptor beta chains below all came from one sample that was sequenced in a study of chemoradiotherapy in HPV16-positive cancers (dated by TCRdb to about 2022). Library prep was done by the immunoSEQ multiplex PCR assay. TCRdb's version of the immuneACCESS table is confined to in-frame rearrangements and falls short of the full clone set. An unresolved V gene accounts for under half of the shortfall where checked; the remainder is of unknown origin. In this sample the table shows 4,500 to 5,500 clones, approximately 95% of which occur a single time. More than 3% of the sample is in the top ten clones. Sequencing was performed on tumor tissue, taken from a patient who underwent chemoradiotherapy. The receptors come from a human donor with HPV-associated anogenital cancer.

The V gene is TRBV7-3, the J gene TRBJ2-3; TRBD1 agrees at 11 bases. This CDR3 is built from 16 residues. CDR1 and CDR2 from the germline V gene are SGHTA and FQGTGA. V gave up 5 bases and J gave up 6 bases; unmatched junction bases: 10. The CDR3 sequence is CASSPPPGQGEDTQYF. The CDR3 nucleotides read TGTGCCAGCAGCCCTCCTCCGGGACAGGGGGAGGATACGCAGTATTTT. Based on the CDR3 plus reference TRBV7-3 and TRBJ2-3, the full variable domain is GAGVSQTPSNKVTEKGKYVELRCDPISGHTALYWYRQSLGQGPEFLIYFQGTGAADDSGLPNDRFFAVRPEGSVSTLKIQRTERGDSAVYLCASSPPPGQGEDTQYFGPGTRLTVL.

The chain links TRBV14 to TRBJ2-7; D is unclear. CDR1 SGHDN and CDR2 FVKESK come from the germline V gene. V gave up 2 bases and J gave up 2 bases, with 4 bases separating them. The CDR3 extends over 12 amino acids. For the CDR3, the DNA is TGTGCCAGCAGCCAACGGACCTACGAGCAGTACTTC. The encoded protein is CASSQRTYEQYF.

The chain recombines TRBV6-5 with TRBJ1-2; D not certain. The germline gives CDR1 MNHEY, CDR2 SVGAGI. The CDR3 length is 12 residues. V gave up 2 bases and J gave up 0 bases, with 1 base separating them. The CDR3 bases are TGTGCCAGCAGTTACACTAACTATGGCTACACCTTC. Amino acids: CASSYTNYGYTF.

The V call is TRBV28, the J call TRBJ1-2; the D gene is possibly TRBD1 (5 bases). This CDR3 is 14 amino acids long. Per germline, CDR1 MDHEN and CDR2 SYDVKM. V lost 1 base to trimming and J lost 5 bases, with 11 bases between them. The CDR3: CASSLLAGPYGYTF. CDR3 sequence (DNA): TGTGCCAGCAGTTTATTGGCAGGGCCTTATGGCTACACCTTC.

Only one count was recorded for this clone. The CDR3 sequence is CASSISRAAYNEQFF. The CDR3 DNA follows: TGTGCCAGTAGTATCTCTAGGGCTGCCTACAATGAGCAGTTCTTC. The V call is TRBV19, the J call TRBJ2-1, with D unresolved. There are 15 residues in the CDR3. Germline CDR1 and CDR2: LNHDA and SQIVND (reference sequence). The germline V and J ends were trimmed by 3 bases and 2 bases, with 11 bases remaining between them. The entire variable domain, with the rest obtained from reference TRBV19 and TRBJ2-1, is as follows: DGGITQSPKYLFRKEGQNVTLSCEQNLNHDAMYWYRQDPGQGLRLIYYSQIVNDFQKGDIAEGYSVSREKKESFPLTVTSAQKNPTAFYLCASSISRAAYNEQFFGPGTRLTVL.

J is TRBJ2-3 and V is TRBV5-6, with 7 bases fitting TRBD1. The germline gives CDR1 SGHDT, CDR2 YYEEEE. Trimming cost V 4 bases and J 2 bases; bases outside gene matches: 10. The CDR3 has 16 residues. CDR3 protein: CASSLYIGTATDTQYF. CDR3 coding DNA: TGTGCCAGCAGCCTTTATATCGGGACAGCCACAGATACGCAGTATTTT.

CDR3 region: CASSLANRAGWDGYTF. The CDR3, as DNA: TGTGCCAGCAGCTTGGCCAACAGGGCTGGATGGGATGGCTACACCTTC. The chain couples TRBV5-5 to TRBJ1-2; D possibly corresponds to TRBD1 (6 bases). The ends were cut back, 0 bases at V and 6 bases at J, with 18 bases in the middle. Germline lookup yields CDR1 SGHKS and CDR2 YYEKEE (reference sequence). The CDR3 totals 16 residues.

This chain uses TRBV5-4 with TRBJ2-2; maybe TRBD2 (5 bases). The CDR3 consists of 13 residues. The germline CDR1 and CDR2 sequences are SGHNT and YYREEE (reference sequence). V was cut by 2 bases and J by 8 bases, with 10 bases left in between. The CDR3 loop reads CASSLRSGGELFF. The CDR3 DNA reads as TGTGCCAGCAGCTTAAGGTCGGGGGGGGAGCTGTTTTTT.

This chain joins TRBV6-6 and TRBJ1-2; D is undetermined. Germline V gives CDR1 MNHNY, CDR2 SVGAGI (reference sequence). The V gene lost 0 bases and the J gene lost 3 bases, with 8 bases spanning the gap. This CDR3 has 14 residues. The CDR3 coding sequence is TGTGCCAGCAGTTACTCGAACGGGTACTATGGCTACACCTTC. Translated, it gives CASSYSNGYYGYTF.

The genes are TRBV7-8 and TRBJ2-2; 8 bases fit TRBD1. The CDR3 sequence is 17 residues long. V was pared by 4 bases and J by 1 base, with 8 bases of the junction left unmatched. Per germline, CDR1 SGHVS and CDR2 FQNEAQ. The CDR3 DNA is TGTGCCAGCAGCTCCCAGGGGGCGGGATTGAACACCGGGGAGCTGTTTTTT. It is translated as CASSSQGAGLNTGELFF.

V usage is TRBV7-2 and J usage is TRBJ2-1; 9 bases are shared with TRBD2. The CDR3 spans 19 residues. J gave up 7 bases and V 1 base, and 17 bases lay outside the gene matches. CDR1 is SGHTA and CDR2 is FQGNSA in the germline V gene. The CDR3 spells CASSLVGVLSGRSRNEQFF. The CDR3 DNA is TGTGCCAGCAGCTTAGTAGGGGTGCTTAGCGGGAGAAGTAGAAATGAGCAGTTCTTC.

The V call is TRBV5-1, the J call TRBJ2-7; unclear D gene. The CDR3 contains 13 residues. Germline V CDR1 and CDR2: SGHRS, YFSETQ. Trimming removed 6 bases from V and 4 bases from J, with 14 bases in between. CDR3 nucleotide sequence: TGCGCCAGCACCTTCCTCCCCGATTACGAGCAGTACTTC. This translates into CASTFLPDYEQYF.

In nucleotides, the CDR3 is TGTGCCAGTAGGACACAAAGGAGGGTGGGTTATGGCTACACCTTC. Encoded protein: CASRTQRRVGYGYTF. The V call is TRBV19, the J call TRBJ1-2, with D unclear. Looked up from germline, CDR1 is LNHDA and CDR2 is SQIVND (reference sequence). Trimming removed 6 bases from V and 5 bases from J, with 19 bases in between. CDR3 length: 15 amino acids. The entire variable domain, with the rest obtained from reference TRBV19 and TRBJ1-2, is as follows: DGGITQSPKYLFRKEGQNVTLSCEQNLNHDAMYWYRQDPGQGLRLIYYSQIVNDFQKGDIAEGYSVSREKKESFPLTVTSAQKNPTAFYLCASRTQRRVGYGYTFGSGTRLTVV.

The chain couples TRBV4-1 to TRBJ1-5; no definite D call. Germline V gene lookup returns CDR1 MGHRA and CDR2 YSYEKL. The V end lost 1 base, the J end lost 2 bases, and 9 bases lay between the germline ends. The CDR3 length is 15 residues. The CDR3 protein is CASSQVFTGNQPQHF. Here the CDR3 DNA reads TGCGCCAGCAGCCAAGTGTTTACTGGCAATCAGCCCCAGCATTTT.

The chain has TRBV6-1 and TRBJ1-5, with 10 bases fitting TRBD1. The CDR3 loop spans 15 amino acids. J gave up 5 bases and V 6 bases, and 7 bases lay outside the gene matches. Germline CDR1 and CDR2: MNHNS and SASEGT. The CDR3 nucleotides are TGTGCCAGCAGCGACAGGGGGCTCGTGGATCAGCCCCAGCATTTT. Its translation: CASSDRGLVDQPQHF.

The chain employs TRBV28 and TRBJ2-7; no definite D call. V lost 4 bases and J lost 5, with 21 bases in between. The length of the CDR3 is 16 residues. Germline lookup yields CDR1 MDHEN and CDR2 SYDVKM. The CDR3 DNA sequence: TGTGCCAGCAGTTCCCCTTTTCGGTCTCGACCTCACGAGCAGTACTTC. It yields the protein CASSSPFRSRPHEQYF. The full variable domain, with the rest looked up from reference TRBV28 and TRBJ2-7, is DVKVTQSSRYLVKRTGEKVFLECVQDMDHENMFWYRQDPGLGLRLIYFSYDVKMKEKGDIPEGYSVSREKKERFSLILESASTNQTSMYLCASSSPFRSRPHEQYFGPGTRLTVT.

The rearrangement joins TRBV19 to TRBJ1-5; no reliable D call. The V end lost 0 bases, the J end lost 3 bases, and 12 bases lay between the germline ends. This CDR3 spans 16 amino acids. The germline V gene encodes CDR1 LNHDA and CDR2 SQIVND (reference sequence). CDR3 sequence: CASSIDFMRVNQPQHF. CDR3 coding DNA: TGTGCCAGTAGTATAGATTTTATGAGGGTCAATCAGCCCCAGCATTTT.

The J gene is TRBJ1-6, the V gene TRBV10-2, with TRBD1 as a possible D gene (6 bases). The CDR3 extends over 14 amino acids. Germline V gene data show CDR1 as WSHSY and CDR2 as SAAADI. The V and J ends lost 10 bases and 7 bases respectively, with 17 bases between them. CDR3 sequence (DNA): TGCGCCACTTTGTCGGGGGCTAAGAATTCACCCCTCCACTTT. Translated, it gives CATLSGAKNSPLHF.

The rearrangement joins TRBV6-1 to TRBJ2-2, with 7 bases aligning to TRBD2. V was pared by 3 bases and J by 6 bases, with 7 bases of the junction left unmatched. CDR3 length: 15 residues. From germline, CDR1 is MNHNS and CDR2 SASEGT. CDR3 residues: CASSELGGSAGELFF. CDR3 nucleotide sequence: TGTGCCAGCAGTGAGCTGGGAGGGAGCGCCGGGGAGCTGTTTTTT.

The V gene is TRBV6-1, the J gene TRBJ2-7; the D is unclear. This CDR3 comprises 14 residues. V lost 6 bases and J 6 bases, leaving 18 bases between the germline ends. Germline values: CDR1 MNHNS, CDR2 SASEGT. CDR3 in amino acids: CASSDGLGRIEQYF. CDR3 nucleotides: TGTGCCAGCAGCGATGGCCTCGGACGTATCGAGCAGTACTTC.

V gene TRBV30 combines with J gene TRBJ1-6; TRBD1 is a possible D gene (6 bases). Germline values: CDR1 GTSNPN, CDR2 SVGIG (reference sequence). V lost 1 base and J lost 5, with 18 bases in between. The CDR3 runs to 17 residues. The CDR3 DNA reads TGTGCCTGGAGTGCCCTTTGGCCGGGGGCAGATAATTCACCCCTCCACTTT. This gives the protein CAWSALWPGADNSPLHF.

This clone appeared a single time. The genes are TRBV15 and TRBJ2-2, with 7 bases fitting TRBD2. The germline CDR1 and CDR2 sequences are LNHNV and YYDKDF (reference sequence). This CDR3 has 16 residues. V was clipped by 1 base and J by 4 bases; unmatched bases: 6. Here the CDR3 reads CATSRVGGMTTGELFF. The CDR3 nucleotides are TGTGCCACCAGCAGAGTGGGGGGGATGACCACCGGGGAGCTGTTTTTT.

A word on this clone: A read error may account for a junction end that differs from germline. V and J are TRBV29-1 and TRBJ1-2, with TRBD1 identical over 9 bases. The CDR3 totals 15 residues. Germline V gene data show CDR1 as SQVTM and CDR2 as ANQGSEA. This chain's CDR3 is CSVEDRGRMSHGYTF. CDR3 nucleotides: TGCAGCGTGGAAGACAGGGGGAGAATGAGTCATGGCTACACCTTC.

This clone was found once. J is TRBJ1-2 and V is TRBV19; 8 nucleotides match TRBD1. Germline V CDR1 and CDR2: LNHDA, SQIVND (reference sequence). The junction had 9 bases not matched to a gene; V was cut back by 7 bases and J by 2 bases. The CDR3 totals 15 residues. For the CDR3, the DNA is TGTGCCAGTACCTCTCCCGACAGGGGAAACTATGGCTACACCTTC. It codes for CASTSPDRGNYGYTF.

The chain joins TRBV19 to TRBJ2-3; 9 bases are shared with TRBD1. Germline trimming cut 2 bases from V and 4 bases from J; bases unmatched to any gene: 4. The length of the CDR3 is 15 residues. CDR1 and CDR2 (germline): LNHDA, SQIVND (reference sequence). CDR3 loop: CASSITGGEADTQYF. The CDR3 coding sequence is TGTGCCAGTAGTATAACAGGGGGCGAAGCAGATACGCAGTATTTT.

The J gene is TRBJ1-6, the V gene TRBV7-9; 8 nucleotides agree with TRBD1. Germline V gene lookup returns CDR1 SEHNR and CDR2 FQNEAQ (reference sequence). The ends lost 10 bases at V and 10 bases at J; junction bases unmatched: 9. CDR3 length equals 13 residues. The CDR3 region has the DNA TGTGCCACCTCCTCGGACAGGGTCTCACCCCTCCACTTT. As protein: CATSSDRVSPLHF.

V and J are TRBV2 and TRBJ2-2; 9 bases agree with TRBD1. Germline-derived CDR1 and CDR2 are SNHLY and FYNNEI. The J segment lost 0 bases and the V segment lost 6 bases, leaving 2 bases of the junction unmatched. The CDR3 sequence is 15 residues long. The CDR3 nucleotides read TGTGCCAGCAGCCGACAGGGGGCGAACACCGGGGAGCTGTTTTTT. Amino acids: CASSRQGANTGELFF.